The 5 T cell receptor beta chains below were found in one sample sequenced in a study of blood T cell repertoires in COVID-19. Generated by immunoSEQ multiplex PCR, the TCRdb table keeps only in-frame clones and is missing some. In the table there are 380,000 or so clones, nearly 90% of which are singletons. Sequenced: PBMCs or T cells enriched from blood (not recorded which). The receptor set was obtained from a woman between 40 and 55 years old with acute COVID-19.

J is TRBJ1-2 and V is TRBV12-3 or TRBV12-4; 7 bases line up with TRBD1. This CDR3 has 13 residues. V was clipped by 4 bases and J by 6 bases; unmatched bases: 5. In DNA, the CDR3 is TGTGCCAGCAGTTACGACAGGGACGATGGCTACACCTTC. Its translation: CASSYDRDDGYTF.

The chain carries TRBV25-1 and TRBJ2-3, with 9 bases matching TRBD2. V lost 5 bases and J lost 2; bases outside the gene matches: 5. CDR1 is MGHDK and CDR2 is SYGVNS in the germline V gene. This CDR3 has 15 residues. The CDR3, as DNA: TGTGCCAGCAGTCCCGGGACTAGCTCCACAGATACGCAGTATTTT. Translated, it gives CASSPGTSSTDTQYF.

The J gene is TRBJ2-5, the V gene TRBV9; 9 bases match TRBD2. V dropped 0 bases and J dropped 0; count of bases not matched to a gene: 3. Looked up from germline, CDR1 is SGDLS and CDR2 is YYNGEE. The CDR3 extends over 16 amino acids. CDR3 sequence reads: CASSVDSGGYQETQYF. In DNA form, the CDR3 reads TGTGCCAGCAGCGTAGACAGCGGGGGGTACCAAGAGACCCAGTACTTC.

J is TRBJ1-2 and V is TRBV2; D perhaps matches TRBD1 (5 bases). Trimming removed 6 bases at V and 10 bases at J, with 15 bases between. The CDR3 consists of 12 residues. Germline-derived CDR1 and CDR2 are SNHLY and FYNNEI. In DNA form, the CDR3 reads TGTGCCAGCAGGGAAATACAGGAGCCCTACACCTTC. Translation: CASREIQEPYTF.

This clone was detected once. The chain links TRBV4-1 to TRBJ1-2; perhaps TRBD1 as D (5 bases). The V end lost 4 bases, the J end lost 3 bases, and 15 bases lay between the germline ends. Germline CDR1 reads MGHRA; CDR2 reads YSYEKL. CDR3 size: 15 residues. This chain's CDR3 is CASSPPPGVDYGYTF. CDR3 DNA sequence: TGCGCCAGCAGCCCCCCCCCGGGGGTTGACTATGGCTACACCTTC.